This T cell receptor (gamma chain) was identified during a study of gammadelta T cells in human blood. Germline CDR1 is VTNTFY and CDR2 is YDVSTARD (reference sequence). The V and J ends lost 0 bases and 1 base, in that order; junction bases with no gene match: 0. The CDR3 is 13 residues long. TCRdb reprocessed the RT-PCR reads through CATT. This sample contains around 20 gamma-chain clones. In the case of this clone: Its antigen is unknown. This likely traces to a read error, being one base from a far larger clone.

Study-level points and caveats: Microbial exposure reportedly appeared to drive polyclonal expansion of innate gamma-delta T cells right after birth.

J is TRGJ1 or TRGJ2 and V is TRGV3. Sequencing was done on a sample of non-Vgamma9Vdelta2 gamma-delta T cells from cord blood. The receptor comes from a newborn. The CDR3 DNA follows: TGTGCCACCTGGGACAGGAATTATTATAAGAAACTCTTT. Translation gives CATWDRNYYKKLF.